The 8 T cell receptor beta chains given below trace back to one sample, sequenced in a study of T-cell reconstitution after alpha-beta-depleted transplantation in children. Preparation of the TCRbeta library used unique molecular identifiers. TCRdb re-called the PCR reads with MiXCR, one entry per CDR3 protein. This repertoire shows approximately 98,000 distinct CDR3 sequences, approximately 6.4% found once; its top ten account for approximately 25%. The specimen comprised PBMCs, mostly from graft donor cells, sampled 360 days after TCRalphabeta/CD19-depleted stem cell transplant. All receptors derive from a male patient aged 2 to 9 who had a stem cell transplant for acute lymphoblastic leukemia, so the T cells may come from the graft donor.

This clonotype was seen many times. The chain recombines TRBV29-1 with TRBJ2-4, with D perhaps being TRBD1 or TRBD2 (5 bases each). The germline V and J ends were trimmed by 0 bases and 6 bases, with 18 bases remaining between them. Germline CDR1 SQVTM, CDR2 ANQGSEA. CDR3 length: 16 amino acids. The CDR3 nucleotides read TGCAGCGTTGAAGATTGGAACATGGGGGACCCAAACATTCAGTACTTC. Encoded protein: CSVEDWNMGDPNIQYF.

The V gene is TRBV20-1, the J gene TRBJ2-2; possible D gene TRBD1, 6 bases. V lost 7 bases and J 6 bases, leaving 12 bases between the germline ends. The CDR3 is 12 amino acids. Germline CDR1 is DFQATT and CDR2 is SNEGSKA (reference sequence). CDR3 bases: TGCAGTGGAAGGCAGGGGCCCGGGGAGCTGTTTTTT. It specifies CSGRQGPGELFF.

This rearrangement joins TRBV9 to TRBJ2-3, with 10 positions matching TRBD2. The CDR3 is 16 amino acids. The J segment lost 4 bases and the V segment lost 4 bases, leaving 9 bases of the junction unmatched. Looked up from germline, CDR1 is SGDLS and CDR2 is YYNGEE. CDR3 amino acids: CASSPRSGGHADTQYF. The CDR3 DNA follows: TGTGCCAGCAGCCCCCGTAGCGGGGGGCACGCAGATACGCAGTATTTT.

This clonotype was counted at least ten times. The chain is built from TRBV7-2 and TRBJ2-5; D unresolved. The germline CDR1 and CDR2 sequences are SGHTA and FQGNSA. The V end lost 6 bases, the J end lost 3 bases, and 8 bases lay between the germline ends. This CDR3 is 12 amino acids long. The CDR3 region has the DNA TGTGCCAGCAGAATCACGGAAGAGACCCAGTACTTC. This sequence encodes CASRITEETQYF.

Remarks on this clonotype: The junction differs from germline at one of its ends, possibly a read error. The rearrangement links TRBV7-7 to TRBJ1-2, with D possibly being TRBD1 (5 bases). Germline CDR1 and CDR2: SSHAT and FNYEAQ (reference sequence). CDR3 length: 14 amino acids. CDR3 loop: CASRALDSNYGYTF. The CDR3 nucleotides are TGTGCTAGCAGAGCACTCGACAGTAACTATGGCTACACCTTC.

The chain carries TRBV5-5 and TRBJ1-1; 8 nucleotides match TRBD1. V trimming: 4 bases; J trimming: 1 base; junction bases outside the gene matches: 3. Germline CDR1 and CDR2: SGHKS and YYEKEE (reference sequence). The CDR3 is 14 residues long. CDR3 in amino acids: CASSTDRANTEAFF. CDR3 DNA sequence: TGTGCCAGCAGCACGGACAGGGCGAACACTGAAGCTTTCTTT.

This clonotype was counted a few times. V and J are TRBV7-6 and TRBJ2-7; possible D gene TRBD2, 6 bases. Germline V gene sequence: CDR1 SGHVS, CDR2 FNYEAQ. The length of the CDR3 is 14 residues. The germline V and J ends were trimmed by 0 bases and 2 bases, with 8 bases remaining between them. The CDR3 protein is CASSLAEGTYEQYF. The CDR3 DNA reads TGTGCCAGCAGCTTAGCGGAGGGGACCTACGAGCAGTACTTC.

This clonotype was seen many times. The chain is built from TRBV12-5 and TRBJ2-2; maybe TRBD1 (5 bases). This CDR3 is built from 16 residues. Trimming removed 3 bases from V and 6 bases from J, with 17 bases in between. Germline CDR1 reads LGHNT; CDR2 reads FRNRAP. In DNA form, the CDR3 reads TGTGCTAGTGGTTTCCTCGGTGGGGCCGTCGCCGGGGAGCTGTTTTTT. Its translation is CASGFLGGAVAGELFF.